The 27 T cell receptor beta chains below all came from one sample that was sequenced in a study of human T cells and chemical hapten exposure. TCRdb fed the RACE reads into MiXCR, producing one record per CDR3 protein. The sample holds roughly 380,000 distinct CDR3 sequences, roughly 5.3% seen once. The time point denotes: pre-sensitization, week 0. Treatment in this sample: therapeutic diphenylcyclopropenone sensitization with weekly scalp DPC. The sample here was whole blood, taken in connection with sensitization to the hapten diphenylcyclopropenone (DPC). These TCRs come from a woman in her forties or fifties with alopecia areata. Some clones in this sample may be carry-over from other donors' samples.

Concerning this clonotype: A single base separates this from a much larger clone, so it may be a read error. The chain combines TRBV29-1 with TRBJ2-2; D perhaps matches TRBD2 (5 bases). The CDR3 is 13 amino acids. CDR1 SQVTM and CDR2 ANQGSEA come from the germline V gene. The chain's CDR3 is CSVAQDFTRELFF. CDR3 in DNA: TGCAGCGTTGCTCAGGACTTCACCAGGGAGCTGTTTTTT.

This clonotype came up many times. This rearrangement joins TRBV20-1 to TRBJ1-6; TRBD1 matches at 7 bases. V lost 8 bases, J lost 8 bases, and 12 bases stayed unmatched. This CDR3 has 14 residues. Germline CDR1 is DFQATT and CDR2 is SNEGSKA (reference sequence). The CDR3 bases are TGCAGTCTACCGACAGGGTATAACGATTCACCCCTCCACTTT. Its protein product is CSLPTGYNDSPLHF.

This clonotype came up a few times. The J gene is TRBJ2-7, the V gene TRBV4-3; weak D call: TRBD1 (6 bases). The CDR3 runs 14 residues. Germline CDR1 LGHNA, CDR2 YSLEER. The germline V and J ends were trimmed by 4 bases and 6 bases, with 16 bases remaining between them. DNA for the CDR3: TGCGCCAGCAGCCGAGAATGGGGGCCGGGCGAGCAGTACTTC. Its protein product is CASSREWGPGEQYF.

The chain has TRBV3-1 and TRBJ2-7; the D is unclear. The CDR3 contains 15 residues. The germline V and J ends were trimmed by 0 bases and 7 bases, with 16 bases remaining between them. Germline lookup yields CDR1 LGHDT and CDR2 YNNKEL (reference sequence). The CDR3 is CASSQEGPLLGEQYF. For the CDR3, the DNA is TGTGCCAGCAGCCAAGAAGGACCGCTGTTAGGGGAGCAGTACTTC.

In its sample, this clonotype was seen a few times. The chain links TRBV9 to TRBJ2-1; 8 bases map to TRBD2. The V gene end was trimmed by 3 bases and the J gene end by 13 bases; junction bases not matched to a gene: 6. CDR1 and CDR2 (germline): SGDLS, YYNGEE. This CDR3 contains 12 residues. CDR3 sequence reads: CASSAYAGGQFF. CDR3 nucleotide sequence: TGTGCCAGCAGCGCATACGCGGGGGGTCAGTTCTTC.

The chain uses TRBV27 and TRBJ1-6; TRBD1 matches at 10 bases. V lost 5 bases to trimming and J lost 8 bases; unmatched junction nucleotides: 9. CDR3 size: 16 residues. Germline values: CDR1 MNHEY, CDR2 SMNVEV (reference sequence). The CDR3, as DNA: TGTGCCAGCAGTCTTCTTTCGACAGGGGGCGATTCACCCCTCCACTTT. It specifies CASSLLSTGGDSPLHF.

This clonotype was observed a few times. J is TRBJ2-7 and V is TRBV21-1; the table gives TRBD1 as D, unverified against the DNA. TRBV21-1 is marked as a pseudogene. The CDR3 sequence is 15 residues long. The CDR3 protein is CASSTSGTPDDEQYF. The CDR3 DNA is TGTGCCAGCAGCACTTCCGGGACACCAGACGACGAGCAGTACTTC.

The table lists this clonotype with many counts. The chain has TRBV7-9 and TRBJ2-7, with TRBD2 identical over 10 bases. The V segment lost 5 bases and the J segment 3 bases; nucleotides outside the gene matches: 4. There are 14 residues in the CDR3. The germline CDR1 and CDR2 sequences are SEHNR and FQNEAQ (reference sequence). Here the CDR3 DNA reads TGTGCCAGCAGCACGCGGACTAGCGGCTACGAGCAGTACTTC. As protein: CASSTRTSGYEQYF. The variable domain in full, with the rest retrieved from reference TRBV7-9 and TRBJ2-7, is DTGVSQNPRHKITKRGQNVTFRCDPISEHNRLYWYRQTLGQGPEFLTYFQNEAQLEKSRLLSDRFSAERPKGSFSTLEIQRTEQGDSAMYLCASSTRTSGYEQYFGPGTRLTVT.

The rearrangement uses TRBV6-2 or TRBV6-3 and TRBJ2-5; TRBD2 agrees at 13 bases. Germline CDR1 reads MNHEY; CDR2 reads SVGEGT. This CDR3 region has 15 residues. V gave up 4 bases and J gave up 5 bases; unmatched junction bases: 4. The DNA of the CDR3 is TGTGCCAGCAGTTGGGGGACTAGCGGGATTGAGACCCAGTACTTC. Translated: CASSWGTSGIETQYF.

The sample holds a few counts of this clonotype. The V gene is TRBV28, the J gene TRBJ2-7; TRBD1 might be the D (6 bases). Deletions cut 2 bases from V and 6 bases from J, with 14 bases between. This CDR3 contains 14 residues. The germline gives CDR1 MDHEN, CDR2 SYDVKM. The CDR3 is CASSLTGIGFEQYF. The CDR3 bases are TGTGCCAGCAGTTTAACAGGGATCGGTTTCGAGCAGTACTTC.

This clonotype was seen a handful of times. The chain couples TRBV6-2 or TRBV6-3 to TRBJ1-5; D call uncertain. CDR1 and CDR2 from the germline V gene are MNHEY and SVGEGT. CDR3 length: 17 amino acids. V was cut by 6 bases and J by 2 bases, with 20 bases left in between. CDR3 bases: TGTGCCAGCAGGTCCTGGACGGACCTTAGGGGCAATCAGCCCCAGCATTTT. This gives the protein CASRSWTDLRGNQPQHF.

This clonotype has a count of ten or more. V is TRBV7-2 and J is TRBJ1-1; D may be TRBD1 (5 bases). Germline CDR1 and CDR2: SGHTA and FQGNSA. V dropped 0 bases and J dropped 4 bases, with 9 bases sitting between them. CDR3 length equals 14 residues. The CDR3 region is CASSLAAQGTEAFF. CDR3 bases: TGTGCCAGCAGCTTAGCCGCCCAGGGCACTGAAGCTTTCTTT.

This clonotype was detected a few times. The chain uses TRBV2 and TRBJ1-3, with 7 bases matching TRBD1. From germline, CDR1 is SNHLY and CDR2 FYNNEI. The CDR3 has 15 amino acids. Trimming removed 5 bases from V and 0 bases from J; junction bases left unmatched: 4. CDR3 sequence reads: CASSTGTDSGNTIYF. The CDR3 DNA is TGTGCCAGCAGTACTGGGACAGACTCTGGAAACACCATATATTTT.

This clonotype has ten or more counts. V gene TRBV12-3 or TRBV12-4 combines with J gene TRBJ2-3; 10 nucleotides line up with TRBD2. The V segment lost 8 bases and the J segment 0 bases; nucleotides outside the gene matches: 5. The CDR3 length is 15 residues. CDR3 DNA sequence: TGTGCCAGCCTTCTAGCGGGGGCTAGCACAGATACGCAGTATTTT. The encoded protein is CASLLAGASTDTQYF.

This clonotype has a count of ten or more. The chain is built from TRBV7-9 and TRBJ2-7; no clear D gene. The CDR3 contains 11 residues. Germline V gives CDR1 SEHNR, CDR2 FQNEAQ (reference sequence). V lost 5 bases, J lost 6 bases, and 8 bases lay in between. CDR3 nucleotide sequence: TGTGCCAGCAGCCCAGGATCCGAGCAGTACTTC. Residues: CASSPGSEQYF.

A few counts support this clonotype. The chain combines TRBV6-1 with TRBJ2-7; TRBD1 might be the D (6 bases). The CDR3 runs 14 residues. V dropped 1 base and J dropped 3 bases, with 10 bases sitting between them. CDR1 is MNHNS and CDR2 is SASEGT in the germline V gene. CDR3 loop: CASSEVGAYYEQYF. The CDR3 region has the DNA TGTGCCAGCAGTGAAGTGGGGGCATACTACGAGCAGTACTTC.

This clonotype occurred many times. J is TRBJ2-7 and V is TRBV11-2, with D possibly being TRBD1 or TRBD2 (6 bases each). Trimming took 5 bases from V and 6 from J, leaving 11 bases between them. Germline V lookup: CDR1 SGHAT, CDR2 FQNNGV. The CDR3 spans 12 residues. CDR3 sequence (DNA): TGTGCCAGCAGCCAAGGGGGGATCGAGCAGTACTTC. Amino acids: CASSQGGIEQYF.

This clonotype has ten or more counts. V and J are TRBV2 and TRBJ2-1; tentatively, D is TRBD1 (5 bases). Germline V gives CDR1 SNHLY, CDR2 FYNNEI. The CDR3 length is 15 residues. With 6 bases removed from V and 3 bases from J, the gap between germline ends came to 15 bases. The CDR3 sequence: CASRPSPTDYNEQFF. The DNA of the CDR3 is TGTGCCAGCAGGCCCTCCCCGACAGACTACAATGAGCAGTTCTTC.

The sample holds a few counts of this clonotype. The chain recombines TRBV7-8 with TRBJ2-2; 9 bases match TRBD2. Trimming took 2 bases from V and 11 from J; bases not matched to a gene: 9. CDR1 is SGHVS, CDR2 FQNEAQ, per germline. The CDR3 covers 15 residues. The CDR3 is CASSLSASGAVELFF. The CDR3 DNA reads TGTGCCAGCAGCTTAAGCGCTAGCGGGGCTGTCGAGCTGTTTTTT.

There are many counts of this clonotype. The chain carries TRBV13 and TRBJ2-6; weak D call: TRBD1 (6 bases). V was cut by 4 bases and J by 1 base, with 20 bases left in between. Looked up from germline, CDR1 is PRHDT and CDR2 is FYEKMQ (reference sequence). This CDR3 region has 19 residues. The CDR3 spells CASSSRSGTPPSGANVLTF. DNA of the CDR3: TGTGCCAGCAGCTCCAGGTCCGGGACACCGCCATCTGGGGCCAACGTCCTGACTTTC.

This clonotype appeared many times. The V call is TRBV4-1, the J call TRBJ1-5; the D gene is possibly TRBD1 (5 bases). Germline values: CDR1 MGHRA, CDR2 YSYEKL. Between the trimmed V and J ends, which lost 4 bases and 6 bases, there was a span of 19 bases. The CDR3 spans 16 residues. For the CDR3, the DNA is TGCGCCAGCAGCCTGGGGCAAGGGGCCTACAGTCAGCCCCAGCATTTT. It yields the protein CASSLGQGAYSQPQHF.

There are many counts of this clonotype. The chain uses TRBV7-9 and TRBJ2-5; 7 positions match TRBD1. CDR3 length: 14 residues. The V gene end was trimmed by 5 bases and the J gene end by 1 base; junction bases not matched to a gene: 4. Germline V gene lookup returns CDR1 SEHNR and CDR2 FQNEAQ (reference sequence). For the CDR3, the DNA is TGTGCCAGCAGCGGAGACAGGGTCCAAGAGACCCAGTACTTC. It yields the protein CASSGDRVQETQYF. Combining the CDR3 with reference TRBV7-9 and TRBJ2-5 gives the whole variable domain DTGVSQNPRHKITKRGQNVTFRCDPISEHNRLYWYRQTLGQGPEFLTYFQNEAQLEKSRLLSDRFSAERPKGSFSTLEIQRTEQGDSAMYLCASSGDRVQETQYFGPGTRLLVL.

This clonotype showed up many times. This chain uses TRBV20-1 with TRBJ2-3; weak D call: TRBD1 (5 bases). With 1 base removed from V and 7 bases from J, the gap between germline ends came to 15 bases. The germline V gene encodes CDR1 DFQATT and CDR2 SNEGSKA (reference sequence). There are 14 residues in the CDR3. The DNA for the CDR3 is TGCAGTGCTAGAGTGGGGCTAGTTCCCAATACGCAGTATTTT. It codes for CSARVGLVPNTQYF.

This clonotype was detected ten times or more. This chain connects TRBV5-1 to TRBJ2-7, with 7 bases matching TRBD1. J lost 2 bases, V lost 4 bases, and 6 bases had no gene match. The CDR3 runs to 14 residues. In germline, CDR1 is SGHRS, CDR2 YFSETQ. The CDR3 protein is CASSEGQPPYEQYF. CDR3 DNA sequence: TGCGCCAGCAGCGAGGGACAGCCGCCCTACGAGCAGTACTTC. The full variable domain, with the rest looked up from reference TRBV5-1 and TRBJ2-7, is KAGVTQTPRYLIKTRGQQVTLSCSPISGHRSVSWYQQTPGQGLQFLFEYFSETQRNKGNFPGRFSGRQFSNSRSEMNVSTLELGDSALYLCASSEGQPPYEQYFGPGTRLTVT.

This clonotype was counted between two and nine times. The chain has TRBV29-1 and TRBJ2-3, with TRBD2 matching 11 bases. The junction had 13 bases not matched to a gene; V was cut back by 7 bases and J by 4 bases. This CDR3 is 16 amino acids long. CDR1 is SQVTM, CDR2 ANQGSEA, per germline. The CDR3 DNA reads TGCAGCGCTGACCCTACTAGCGGGAGATTTCCAGATACGCAGTATTTT. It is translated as CSADPTSGRFPDTQYF.

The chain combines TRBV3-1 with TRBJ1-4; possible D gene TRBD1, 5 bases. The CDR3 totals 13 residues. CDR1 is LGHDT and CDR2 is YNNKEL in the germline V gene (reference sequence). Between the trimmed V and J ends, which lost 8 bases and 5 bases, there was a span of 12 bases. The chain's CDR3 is CASRTGGNEKLFF. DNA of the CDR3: TGTGCCAGCCGAACCGGGGGGAATGAAAAACTGTTTTTT. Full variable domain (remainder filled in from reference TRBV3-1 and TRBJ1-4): DTAVSQTPKYLVTQMGNDKSIKCEQNLGHDTMYWYKQDSKKFLKIMFSYNNKELIINETVPNRFSPKSPDKAHLNLHINSLELGDSAVYFCASRTGGNEKLFFGSGTQLSVL.

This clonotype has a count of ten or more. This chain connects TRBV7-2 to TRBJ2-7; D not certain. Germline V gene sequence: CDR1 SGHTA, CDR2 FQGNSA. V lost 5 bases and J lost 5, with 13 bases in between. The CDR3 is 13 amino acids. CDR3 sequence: CASSPNGYNEQYF. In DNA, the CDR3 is TGTGCCAGCAGCCCCAACGGTTACAACGAGCAGTACTTC.